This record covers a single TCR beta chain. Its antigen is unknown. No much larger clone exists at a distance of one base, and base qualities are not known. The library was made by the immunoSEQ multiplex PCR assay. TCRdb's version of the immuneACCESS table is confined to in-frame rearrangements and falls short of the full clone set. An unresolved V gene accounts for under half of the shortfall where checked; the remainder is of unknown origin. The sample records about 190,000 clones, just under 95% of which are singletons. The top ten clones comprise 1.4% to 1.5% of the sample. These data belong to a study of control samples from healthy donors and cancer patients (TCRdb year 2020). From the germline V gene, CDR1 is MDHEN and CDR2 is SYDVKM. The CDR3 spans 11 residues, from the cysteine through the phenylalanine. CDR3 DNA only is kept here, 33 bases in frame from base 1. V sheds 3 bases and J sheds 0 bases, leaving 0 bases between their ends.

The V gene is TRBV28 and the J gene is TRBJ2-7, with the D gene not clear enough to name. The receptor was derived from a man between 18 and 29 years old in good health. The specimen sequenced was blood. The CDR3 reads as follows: CASSFSYEQYF. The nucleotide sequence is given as TGTGCCAGCAGTTTCTCCTACGAGCAGTACTTC. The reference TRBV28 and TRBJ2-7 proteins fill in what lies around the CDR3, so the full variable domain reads DVKVTQSSRYLVKRTGEKVFLECVQDMDHENMFWYRQDPGLGLRLIYFSYDVKMKEKGDIPEGYSVSREKKERFSLILESASTNQTSMYLCASSFSYEQYFGPGTRLTVT.